This entry concerns a single T cell receptor (beta chain). Its antigen remains unidentified. Within one base of it there is no much larger clone, and no base qualities were kept. In the same sample, other DNA sequences code for this CDR3. The data derive from a study of blood T cell repertoires in COVID-19 (dated by TCRdb to about 2020). At the level of the whole study: Samples from collaborators originated in the United States, Italy and Spain and spanned both the acute and convalescent phases of COVID-19. Where HLA class I and class II types were available, the types were taken from metadata supplied by the sample provider, not from assay-based typing. The prospective study material was composed of cDNA or gDNA derived from T cells, B-cell-depleted T cells, or PBMCs. Subjects who had been exposed to COVID-19, were actively infected with it, or had recovered from it provided the deeply sampled blood TCRbeta repertoires that made up the dataset. The sample metadata nearly always contained a de-identified subject ID, COVID-19 status, age in years and sex. A freely available public database, intended as a resource for researchers studying the immune response to SARS-CoV-2, is where the repertoires were released. The samples were drawn from the first 160 participants of the ongoing ImmuneRACE study and from some 1,300 subjects provided by 6 global collaborators. Study-level results and caveats: The amount of clinical and demographic metadata varied by source and participant and was provided uncurated.

Its CDR3 holds 15 amino acids, cysteine through phenylalanine. Left in the record is the CDR3 DNA by itself, 45 bases read in frame from the first base. From V the trimming removes 0 bases and from J it removes 5 bases, while the gene matches leave 2 bases of the junction unaccounted for. Taken from the germline V gene, the CDR1 and CDR2 loops are SNHLY and FYNNEI. Collaborating institutions collected whole blood in K2EDTA tubes following their own protocols. For TCRbeta analysis, collaborators shipped samples as frozen whole blood, isolated PBMCs, or DNA extracted from either of those sample types. TCRbeta CDR3 regions were amplified from genomic DNA using the immunoSEQ Assay, a bias-controlled multiplex PCR. In the original analysis: Within the assay, amplification of reference gene primers was used to estimate how many nucleated cells each sample contained. Sequence reads were collapsed and filtered to measure the absolute abundance of every unique TCRbeta CDR3 rearrangement. Productive Simpson clonality was computed per sample as the square root of Simpson's diversity index over productive rearrangements. TCRdb's version of the immuneACCESS table is confined to in-frame rearrangements and falls short of the full clone set. An unresolved V gene accounts for under half of the shortfall where checked; the remainder is of unknown origin. D and trimming come from the DNA, and the V and J calls and clone size come from that table. This sample is represented by about 100,000 clones; about 90% of them were singletons. Less than 8.5% of the sample is held by the ten biggest clonotypes.

The TCR comes from a man aged 25 to 40 in a cohort sampled during active COVID-19. The chain uses TRBV2 and TRBJ1-4, and 8 junctional nucleotides match TRBD1. Sequenced: peripheral blood. Here the CDR3 is given as CASSEAGTGNEKLFF. The DNA sequence is as follows: TGTGCCAGCAGTGAAGCCGGGACAGGAAATGAAAAACTGTTTTTT.